This TCR beta chain was sequenced for a study of T cell repertoires in cytomegalovirus infection. Study findings and constraints: Using cumulative public TCR beta family frequency, the authors identified those who carried CMV together with the relevant HLA. HLA-C-restricted, CMV-specific TCR beta clonotypes were dominant ex vivo.

TCRdb recomputed calls from the reads with MiXCR, one row per CDR3 protein. This repertoire shows 200,000 to 300,000 distinct CDR3 sequences, approximately 9.2% found once; its top ten account for more than 13%. This clonotype was counted many times. What it binds is not known. Trimming cost V 7 bases and J 4 bases, with 13 bases left between them. The CDR3 contains 13 residues. The germline V gene has CDR1 LGHNT and CDR2 FRNRAP. J is TRBJ1-1 and V is TRBV12-5, with D possibly matching TRBD1 (6 bases). Material: PBMCs. The receptor comes from a human donor in good health (CMV status not recorded). Some clones in this sample may be carry-over from other donors' samples. Here the CDR3 DNA reads TGTGCTAGTGCCAAAAAAGGGGGCACTGAAGCTTTCTTT. Translated: CASAKKGGTEAFF.